This TCR beta chain was sequenced during a study of T-cell memory formation after mild COVID-19. Background on the study: Clusters were largely donor specific. General study results and limits: Day 15 to 85 contractors were CD4/CD8 balanced; later expanders leaned CD4+. Second-wave clones reaching peak frequency on day 37 lacked confirmed SARS-CoV-2 specificity.

Germline lookup yields CDR1 MRHNA and CDR2 SNTAGT. V was shortened by 3 bases and J by 4 bases, with 10 bases between the two germline ends. The CDR3 is 14 amino acids. This clonotype was picked up a small number of times. The antigen is undetermined. Libraries for TCRalpha and TCRbeta carried sample barcodes and unique molecular identifiers via 5'RACE. TCRdb passed the 5' RACE reads through MiXCR, listing each CDR3 protein once. The sample holds about 320,000 distinct CDR3 sequences; 14% are singletons and the top ten take roughly 23%. Sequenced material: PBMCs or a T cell subset sorted from them (not recorded which). The chain joins TRBV6-4 to TRBJ2-1, with D perhaps matching TRBD2 (6 bases). This clonotype was obtained from a man in his late teens or twenties who had mild COVID-19 (a few samples of this study predate the infection). Cell type and time point are not known. In nucleotides, the CDR3 is TGTGCCAGCAGTGAATGGGCGGGGTACAATGAGCAGTTCTTC. Protein product: CASSEWAGYNEQFF.